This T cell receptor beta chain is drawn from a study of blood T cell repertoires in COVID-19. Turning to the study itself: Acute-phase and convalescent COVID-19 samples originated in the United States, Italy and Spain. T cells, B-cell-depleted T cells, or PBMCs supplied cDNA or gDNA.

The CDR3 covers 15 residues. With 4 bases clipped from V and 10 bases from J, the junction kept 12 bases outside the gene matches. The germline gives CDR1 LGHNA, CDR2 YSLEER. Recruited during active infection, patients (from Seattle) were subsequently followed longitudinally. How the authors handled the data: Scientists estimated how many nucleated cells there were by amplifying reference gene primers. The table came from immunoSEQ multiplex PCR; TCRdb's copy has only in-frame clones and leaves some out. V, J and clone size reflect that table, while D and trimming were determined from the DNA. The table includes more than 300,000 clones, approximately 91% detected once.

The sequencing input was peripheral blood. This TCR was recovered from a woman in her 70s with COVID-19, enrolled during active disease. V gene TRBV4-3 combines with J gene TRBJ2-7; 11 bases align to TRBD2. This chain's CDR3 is CASSPSQPGLADQYF. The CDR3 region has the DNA TGCGCCAGCAGCCCGAGCCAACCGGGACTAGCGGACCAGTACTTC.